This T cell receptor beta chain was identified during a study of CD8 T cells in ankylosing spondylitis. General study results and limits: Ankylosing spondylitis blood appeared to carry a characteristic TCR beta motif of roughly eight highly homologous variants. Earlier work had already found some motif variants in reactive arthritis synovial fluid and blood.

Via MiXCR, TCRdb re-called the 5' RACE reads, giving one row per CDR3 protein. The sample shows roughly 150,000 distinct CDR3 sequences, roughly 30% of them seen only once. Germline V lookup: CDR1 MRHNA, CDR2 SNTAGT. V shed 3 bases and J shed 3 bases, with 15 bases lying between them. The CDR3 runs to 16 residues. For this clonotype: Its antigen is as yet unknown.

Input material: synovial fluid, either unsorted or a sorted T cell fraction (not recorded which). This TCR derives from a male donor with ankylosing spondylitis. The chain combines TRBV6-4 with TRBJ2-4; D is possibly TRBD2 (6 bases). In DNA form, the CDR3 reads TGTGCCAGCAGTGAACGATTCGGGGAGGTCAAAAACATTCAGTACTTC. Translation: CASSERFGEVKNIQYF.